This TCR beta chain was retrieved from a study of blood T cell repertoires in COVID-19. Study-level information: There were acute and convalescent COVID-19 samples, and they came from the United States, Italy and Spain. Sample material is recorded as cDNA or gDNA derived from T cells, B-cell-depleted T cells, or PBMCs.

This clone came up a few times. As processed by the authors: Amplification of reference gene primers provided the estimated nucleated cell counts. Some clones are missing from TCRdb's copy, which holds only in-frame ones; the method was immunoSEQ multiplex PCR. The DNA gave D and trimming, while V, J and clone size come from that table. The repertoire holds roughly 50,000 clones, with under 90% as singletons. This CDR3 comprises 12 residues. Between the trimmed V and J ends, which lost 10 bases and 4 bases, there was a span of 12 bases. Germline V gene data show CDR1 as MDHEN and CDR2 as SYDVKM. This clonotype originated in a man in his forties or fifties with acute or convalescent COVID-19. The sequenced material came from peripheral blood. The chain employs TRBV28 and TRBJ2-3; D not resolved. The CDR3 protein is CATSRYSDTQYF. Here the CDR3 DNA reads TGTGCCACCTCACGGTACTCAGATACGCAGTATTTT.